This TCR beta chain was recovered during a study of beta chain features in type 1 diabetes. Sequencing targeted expressed TCRB transcripts, as all isolated RNA had been reverse transcribed. Sequencing was performed with immunoSEQ multiplex PCR; in TCRdb, only in-frame clones are kept and a portion is missing. The table records hundreds of thousands of clones, 11% of them present only once. Germline CDR1 reads SGHAT; CDR2 reads FQNNGV. The CDR3 is made up of 18 amino acids. V shed 0 bases and J 5 bases; nucleotides not matched to a gene: 7. With regard to this clone: What it binds is not known.

Per donor, one heparinised blood draw averaged roughly 110 mL. General study results and limits: All four CD4+ subsets of Type 1 diabetes patients contained TCRB CDR3s that were moderately but significantly shorter.

Sequencing input: naive CD4+ T cells from blood. The origin of this receptor is a man aged 25-45 years with type 1 diabetes. The chain couples TRBV11-2 to TRBJ2-2, with 12 nucleotides matching TRBD1. This CDR3 reads CASSLDRGQGAWTGELFF. DNA of the CDR3: TGTGCCAGCAGCTTAGATCGGGGACAGGGGGCTTGGACCGGGGAGCTGTTTTTT.